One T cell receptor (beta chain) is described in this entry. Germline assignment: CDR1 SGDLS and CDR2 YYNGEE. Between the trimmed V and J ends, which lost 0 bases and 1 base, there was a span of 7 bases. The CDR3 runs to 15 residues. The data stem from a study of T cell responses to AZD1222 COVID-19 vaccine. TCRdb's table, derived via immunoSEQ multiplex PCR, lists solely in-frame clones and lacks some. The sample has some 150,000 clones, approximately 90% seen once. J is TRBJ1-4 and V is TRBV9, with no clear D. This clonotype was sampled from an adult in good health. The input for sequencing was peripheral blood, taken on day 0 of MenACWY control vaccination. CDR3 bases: TGTGCCAGCAGCGTAGCGCCCGGAACTAATGAAAAACTGTTTTTT. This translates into CASSVAPGTNEKLFF.